Listed below are T cell receptor beta chains from one sample, sequenced in a study of blood T cell repertoires in COVID-19. The protocol was immunoSEQ multiplex PCR, while the TCRdb copy is restricted to in-frame clones and leaves out a portion. The sample lists around 100,000 clones, roughly 81% occurring once. Material for sequencing was peripheral blood. These receptors were taken from a man in his forties or fifties with acute or convalescent COVID-19. CDR3s include the opening cysteine and the closing phenylalanine or tryptophan. A D gene is named only where the DNA matches it firmly. Size is omitted from some rows. Given values are once, few, many or a class for expanded clones.

j_call	clone_size	d_call	v_call	cdr3_aa	cdr3_nt
TRBJ2-3	.	.	TRBV19	CASSIVPASTDTQYF	TGTGCCAGTAGTATAGTACCAGCGAGCACAGATACGCAGTATTTT
TRBJ2-3	once	TRBD1	TRBV7-3	CASSPSTGGLDTQYF	TGTGCCAGCAGCCCCTCGACAGGGGGATTAGATACGCAGTATTTT
TRBJ2-6	.	.	TRBV29-1	CSVFVTGTGANVLTF	TGCAGCGTTTTTGTCACAGGGACTGGGGCCAACGTCCTGACTTTC
TRBJ2-5	.	.	TRBV7-2	CASSLVRETQYF	TGTGCCAGCAGCTTAGTTCGAGAGACCCAGTACTTC
TRBJ1-4	.	.	TRBV2	CASSLGAANEKLFF	TGTGCCAGCAGCCTGGGGGCAGCTAATGAAAAACTGTTTTTT
TRBJ1-5	.	.	TRBV4-2	CASSRTQGTTSNQPQHF	TGTGCCAGCAGCCGGACACAGGGAACGACGAGCAATCAGCCCCAGCATTTT
TRBJ2-1	.	TRBD1	TRBV5-1	CASSWAGQGPSSYNEQFF	TGCGCCAGCAGCTGGGCGGGACAGGGCCCTAGCTCCTACAATGAGCAGTTCTTC
TRBJ2-7	.	.	TRBV2	CASTSFYEQYF	TGTGCCAGCACTAGTTTCTACGAGCAGTACTTC
TRBJ2-2	.	.	TRBV4-1	CASSPGWGETGELFF	TGCGCCAGCAGCCCGGGGTGGGGGGAGACCGGGGAGCTGTTTTTT
TRBJ2-3	.	.	TRBV2	CASSKTVTSTDTQYF	TGTGCCAGCAGTAAGACAGTAACTAGCACAGATACGCAGTATTTT
TRBJ1-6	.	.	TRBV3-1/TRBV3-2	CASSPDPSYNSPLHF	TGTGCCAGCAGCCCAGATCCGTCCTATAATTCACCCCTCCACTTT
TRBJ2-2	.	TRBD1	TRBV19	CASSITGTGLTGELFF	TGTGCCAGTAGTATCACCGGGACAGGATTAACCGGGGAGCTGTTTTTT
TRBJ2-1	few	TRBD2	TRBV4-2	CASRGAGGPNEQFF	TGTGCCAGCAGGGGAGCGGGGGGGCCCAATGAGCAGTTCTTC
TRBJ2-1	.	TRBD2	TRBV24-1	CATAVQGTSGDEQFF	TGTGCCACCGCTGTTCAGGGGACTAGCGGCGATGAGCAGTTCTTC
TRBJ1-1	.	TRBD1	TRBV5-6	CASSRLGTGVGEAFF	TGTGCCAGCAGCCGCCTCGGGACAGGGGTGGGTGAAGCTTTCTTT
TRBJ2-3	.	TRBD2	TRBV5-1	CASSLAQRGTDTQYF	TGCGCCAGCAGCTTGGCCCAGCGGGGGACAGATACGCAGTATTTT
TRBJ2-3	.	.	TRBV9	CASSPSGTVSDTQYF	TGTGCCAGCAGCCCGTCCGGGACTGTTTCAGATACGCAGTATTTT
TRBJ1-1	.	.	TRBV18	CASSPGRHTEAFF	TGTGCCAGCTCACCAGGGCGACACACTGAAGCTTTCTTT
TRBJ2-5	.	TRBD1	TRBV24-1	CATRGRGQETQYF	TGTGCCACCAGAGGCAGGGGGCAAGAGACCCAGTACTTC
TRBJ1-5	.	.	TRBV7-2	CASSLGNSNNQPQHF	TGTGCCAGCAGCTTAGGAAACAGTAACAATCAGCCCCAGCATTTT
TRBJ2-7	.	TRBD2	TRBV13	CASSILAGGPPYEQYF	TGTGCCAGCAGCATATTAGCGGGGGGGCCCCCCTACGAGCAGTACTTC
TRBJ1-2	.	TRBD1	TRBV7-2	CASSLAWQGVNYGYTF	TGTGCCAGCAGCTTAGCATGGCAGGGGGTAAACTATGGCTACACCTTC
TRBJ2-3	.	TRBD1	TRBV19	CASSIIGGTASTDTQYF	TGTGCCAGTAGTATCATAGGTGGGACAGCTAGCACAGATACGCAGTATTTT
TRBJ1-5	.	TRBD1	TRBV10-3	CATRGTGGQPQHF	TGTGCCACCAGGGGGACAGGGGGTCAGCCCCAGCATTTT
TRBJ2-5	.	.	TRBV30	CAWSVTRETQYF	TGTGCCTGGAGTGTAACTCGAGAGACCCAGTACTTC
TRBJ2-7	few	TRBD1	TRBV5-1	CASSLDVGRGWDEQYF	TGCGCCAGCAGCTTGGACGTGGGCAGGGGGTGGGACGAGCAGTACTTC
TRBJ2-5	.	.	TRBV27	CASSLYPYQETQYF	TGTGCCAGCAGTTTATATCCGTACCAAGAGACCCAGTACTTC
TRBJ2-3	once	.	TRBV24-1	CATMTGKTSTDTQYF	TGTGCCACCATGACGGGGAAAACTAGCACAGATACGCAGTATTTT
TRBJ2-3	.	.	TRBV7-3	CASSLIPGDTDTQYF	TGTGCCAGCAGCTTAATCCCGGGGGATACAGATACGCAGTATTTT
TRBJ2-7	.	.	TRBV6-1	CASSGMAAGARMYEQYF	TGTGCCAGCAGTGGCATGGCCGCGGGGGCCCGTATGTACGAGCAGTACTTC
TRBJ2-7	.	.	TRBV7-9	CASSLAGGLVF	TGTGCCAGCAGCTTAGCGGGGGGACTTGTCTTC
TRBJ2-4	.	.	TRBV5-5	CASSFQGLAKNIQYF	TGTGCCAGCAGCTTTCAGGGGCTAGCCAAAAACATTCAGTACTTC
TRBJ2-7	once	TRBD2	TRBV5-4	CASSLVVAGGEEQYF	TGTGCCAGCAGCTTGGTGGTAGCGGGGGGGGAGGAGCAGTACTTC
TRBJ1-6	.	.	TRBV19	CASSMQQGNSPLHF	TGTGCCAGTAGTATGCAGCAGGGGAATTCACCCCTCCACTTT
TRBJ2-3	.	TRBD2	TRBV15	CATAGLGRGDTDTQYF	TGTGCCACCGCGGGATTGGGGCGGGGGGACACAGATACGCAGTATTTT
TRBJ1-4	.	TRBD1	TRBV27	CASSPRTGGFSEKLFF	TGTGCCAGCAGCCCGAGGACAGGGGGCTTCTCTGAAAAACTGTTTTTT
TRBJ1-1	few	TRBD1	TRBV5-1	CASSFSPGGLEAFF	TGCGCCAGCAGCTTCTCACCAGGGGGCCTCGAAGCTTTCTTT
TRBJ1-4	.	.	TRBV5-1	CASSFAPNEKLFF	TGCGCCAGCAGCTTTGCGCCAAATGAAAAACTGTTTTTT
TRBJ2-7	.	.	TRBV7-9	CASSFILGEQYF	TGTGCCAGCAGCTTTATACTCGGCGAGCAGTACTTC
TRBJ2-3	.	TRBD2	TRBV4-2	CASSQVPSGGSTDTQYF	TGTGCCAGCAGCCAAGTGCCTAGCGGGGGTAGCACAGATACGCAGTATTTT
TRBJ2-3	once	.	TRBV9	CASSVGSTDTQYF	TGTGCCAGCAGCGTCGGTAGCACAGATACGCAGTATTTT
TRBJ2-7	.	TRBD1	TRBV19	CASSMRDRGFHEQYF	TGTGCCAGTAGTATGAGGGACAGGGGATTCCACGAGCAGTACTTC
TRBJ2-7	once	TRBD1	TRBV11-2	CASSLFGTGVIEQYF	TGTGCCAGCAGCTTATTCGGGACAGGGGTAATCGAGCAGTACTTC
TRBJ2-3	.	TRBD2	TRBV7-9	CASSSTSAVYTDTQYF	TGTGCCAGCAGCTCCACTAGCGCAGTATACACAGATACGCAGTATTTT
TRBJ1-1	.	.	TRBV9	CASSDGGLAFF	TGTGCCAGCAGCGACGGGGGTCTAGCTTTCTTT
TRBJ1-2	.	TRBD1	TRBV4-1	CASSQGDRADYGYTF	TGCGCCAGCAGCCAAGGCGACAGGGCGGACTATGGCTACACCTTC
TRBJ2-1	.	.	TRBV12-5	CASGLGLSSYNEQFF	TGTGCTAGTGGTTTAGGACTCTCCTCCTACAATGAGCAGTTCTTC
TRBJ2-3	.	TRBD2	TRBV29-1	CSVPGLAGGLSDTQYF	TGCAGCGTTCCCGGACTAGCGGGGGGCCTCTCAGATACGCAGTATTTT